A single sample gave rise to the 29 T cell receptor beta chains below, sequenced in a study of vaccination and CD4 T cells after COVID-19. Treatment given: roughly nine-day PBMC culture with coronavirus spike peptide pools or control peptides (ViraFEST assay). Antigens for these TCRs are unknown. Sequenced with the Oncomine TCR Beta short-read assay was DNA taken from cultured CD4+ T cells. TCRdb called the PCR reads again in MiXCR, with one record for every CDR3 protein. The repertoire has around 12,000 distinct CDR3 sequences, around 50% of them found once; the top ten carry 21%. The sample taken for sequencing was CD4+ T cells from blood, cultured in vitro. The receptors originated from a human donor who had recovered from COVID-19.

This chain links TRBV6-1 with TRBJ1-3; 7 bases line up with TRBD1. Trimming took 6 bases from V and 4 from J; bases not matched to a gene: 15. This CDR3 contains 17 residues. The germline CDR1 and CDR2 sequences are MNHNS and SASEGT. The CDR3 loop reads CASRSLTDRKLGNTIYF. CDR3 nucleotide sequence: TGTGCCAGCAGGAGTCTTACGGACAGGAAGCTGGGAAACACCATATATTTT.

The DNA for the CDR3 is TGTGCCAGCAGCTTAGTAGGGCGGGAGGGGTACGAGCAGTACTTC. It is translated as CASSLVGREGYEQYF. The chain joins TRBV7-3 to TRBJ2-7; 9 bases line up with TRBD2. The germline V gene has CDR1 SGHTA and CDR2 FQGTGA. There are 15 residues in the CDR3. With V trimmed by 2 bases and J by 4 bases, 6 bases remained unmatched.

This clonotype has a single count. The chain recombines TRBV5-8 with TRBJ2-1; TRBD1 matches 10 bases. V lost 4 bases to trimming and J lost 6 bases; unmatched junction nucleotides: 7. Germline V gene data show CDR1 as SGHTS and CDR2 as YDEGEE. The CDR3 has 15 residues. In nucleotides, the CDR3 is TGTGCCAGCAGCGCCGGGACAGGGGTTTCCAATGAGCAGTTCTTC. It translates to CASSAGTGVSNEQFF. Using reference TRBV5-8 and TRBJ2-1 for the parts outside the CDR3, the full variable domain is EAGVTQSPTHLIKTRGQQATLRCSPISGHTSVYWYQQALGLGLQFLLWYDEGEERNRGNFPPRFSGRQFPNYSSELNVNALELEDSALYLCASSAGTGVSNEQFFGPGTRLTVL.

This chain connects TRBV5-5 to TRBJ1-2; no clear D. CDR1 SGHKS and CDR2 YYEKEE come from the germline V gene (reference sequence). V gave up 4 bases and J gave up 8 bases, with 15 bases separating them. This CDR3 region has 13 residues. CDR3 region: CASSDFDGVGYTF. CDR3 coding DNA: TGTGCCAGCAGCGACTTTGACGGGGTCGGCTACACCTTC.

For the CDR3, the DNA is TGTGCCAGCAGGGACCGTTACAATGAGCAGTTCTTC. Its translation is CASRDRYNEQFF. The rearrangement links TRBV27 to TRBJ2-1; no reliable D call. V lost 6 bases, J lost 4 bases, and 7 bases lay in between. CDR1 is MNHEY, CDR2 SMNVEV, per germline (reference sequence). This CDR3 comprises 12 residues.

This clonotype appeared a few times. This chain connects TRBV5-4 to TRBJ2-5; TRBD2 matches 9 bases. Germline CDR1 is SGHNT and CDR2 is YYREEE (reference sequence). This CDR3 contains 15 residues. Germline trimming cut 3 bases from V and 5 bases from J; bases unmatched to any gene: 8. This CDR3 reads CASSSLGAGGETQYF. The CDR3 DNA reads as TGTGCCAGCAGCTCTTTAGGGGCGGGAGGGGAGACCCAGTACTTC.

The chain is built from TRBV6-1 and TRBJ1-6; TRBD1 agrees at 7 bases. The trim removed 7 bases at V and 10 bases at J, leaving 13 bases unmatched. The CDR3 is 15 residues long. Germline values: CDR1 MNHNS, CDR2 SASEGT. CDR3 in DNA: TGTGCCAGCACCAGGGGACAGCCCACTGGGTCACCCCTCCACTTT. As protein: CASTRGQPTGSPLHF.

This chain uses TRBV19 with TRBJ2-7, with D tentatively TRBD1 (5 bases). Trimming stripped 0 bases from V and 2 bases from J, with 14 bases between. Germline values: CDR1 LNHDA, CDR2 SQIVND (reference sequence). CDR3 length equals 16 residues. The CDR3 DNA follows: TGTGCCAGTAGTATAGATCACCACAGGAGTCCCTACGAGCAGTACTTC. Encoded protein: CASSIDHHRSPYEQYF.

This clonotype has just a few counts. This chain connects TRBV10-2 to TRBJ1-2, with TRBD1 as a possible D gene (5 bases). Trimming cost V 8 bases and J 3 bases, with 13 bases left between them. The CDR3 is made up of 13 amino acids. The germline V gene has CDR1 WSHSY and CDR2 SAAADI. CDR3 in amino acids: CASGAGKDYGYTF. The DNA of the CDR3 is TGCGCCAGCGGGGCAGGGAAAGACTATGGCTACACCTTC.

This clonotype has only a few counts. V and J are TRBV20-1 and TRBJ2-2; perhaps TRBD1 as D (5 bases). CDR1 is DFQATT and CDR2 is SNEGSKA in the germline V gene (reference sequence). Between the trimmed V and J ends, which lost 5 bases and 8 bases, there was a span of 12 bases. CDR3 size: 12 residues. The CDR3 protein is CSALRGSGELFF. The CDR3 nucleotides are TGCAGTGCTTTAAGGGGATCGGGGGAGCTGTTTTTT.

The genes are TRBV2 and TRBJ1-5, with 10 bases lining up with TRBD1. The CDR3 sequence is 19 residues long. From germline, CDR1 is SNHLY and CDR2 FYNNEI. V was clipped by 6 bases and J by 6 bases; unmatched bases: 20. Written as DNA, the CDR3 is TGTGCCAGCAGCGTCCCGGGACAGGGGAACCCTGAGGAAGGTCAGCCCCAGCATTTT. Its protein product is CASSVPGQGNPEEGQPQHF. The full variable domain, rest sourced from reference TRBV2 and TRBJ1-5, is EPEVTQTPSHQVTQMGQEVILRCVPISNHLYFYWYRQILGQKVEFLVSFYNNEISEKSEIFDDQFSVERPDGSNFTLKIRSTKLEDSAMYFCASSVPGQGNPEEGQPQHFGDGTRLSIL.

The chain recombines TRBV27 with TRBJ2-1; 9 bases are a match to TRBD2. This CDR3 contains 16 residues. Germline CDR1 and CDR2: MNHEY and SMNVEV (reference sequence). V trimming: 5 bases; J trimming: 4 bases; junction bases outside the gene matches: 9. CDR3 protein: CASSPLTSGWYNEQFF. The CDR3 nucleotides are TGTGCCAGCAGTCCTCTCACTAGCGGGTGGTACAATGAGCAGTTCTTC.

This clonotype is medium-sized within its sample. This chain connects TRBV20-1 to TRBJ2-5; 13 positions match TRBD2. Germline V gene sequence: CDR1 DFQATT, CDR2 SNEGSKA (reference sequence). The CDR3 length is 14 residues. Trimming removed 6 bases from V and 3 bases from J; junction bases left unmatched: 4. The CDR3 coding sequence is TGCAGTGCCGGGACTAGCGGGACCGAAGAGACCCAGTACTTC. Its translation is CSAGTSGTEETQYF.

This clonotype appeared once. This chain links TRBV18 with TRBJ1-5, with TRBD1 matching 8 bases. This CDR3 contains 13 residues. CDR1 and CDR2 (germline): KGHSH, LQKENI. V shed 5 bases, J shed 4 bases, and the junction held 1 base outside the gene matches. For the CDR3, the DNA is TGTGCCAGCTCAGGACAGGGAAATCAGCCCCAGCATTTT. Its protein is CASSGQGNQPQHF. Drawing the rest from reference TRBV18 and TRBJ1-5, the complete variable domain is NAGVMQNPRHLVRRRGQEARLRCSPMKGHSHVYWYRQLPEEGLKFMVYLQKENIIDESGMPKERFSAEFPKEGPSILRIQQVVRGDSAAYFCASSGQGNQPQHFGDGTRLSIL.

CDR3 nucleotides: TGTGCCAGCAGTGAACGGGGGAACACTGAAGCTTTCTTT. It yields the protein CASSERGNTEAFF. The V gene is TRBV6-1, the J gene TRBJ1-1; D uncertain. The V gene lost 2 bases and the J gene lost 1 base, with 5 bases spanning the gap. Per germline, CDR1 MNHNS and CDR2 SASEGT. CDR3 length: 13 amino acids.

This clonotype appeared a few times. CDR3: CASSSGGPGETQYF. CDR3 coding DNA: TGTGCCAGCAGCTCGGGAGGGCCGGGGGAGACCCAGTACTTC. This sequence joins TRBV5-6 and TRBJ2-5; 8 nucleotides align to TRBD2. Germline assignment: CDR1 SGHDT and CDR2 YYEEEE. J gave up 5 bases and V 3 bases, and 6 bases lay outside the gene matches. The CDR3 spans 14 residues. Variable domain in full (rest from reference TRBV5-6 and TRBJ2-5): DAGVTQSPTHLIKTRGQQVTLRCSPKSGHDTVSWYQQALGQGPQFIFQYYEEEERQRGNFPDRFSGHQFPNYSSELNVNALLLGDSALYLCASSSGGPGETQYFGPGTRLLVL.

The V and J genes are TRBV6-4 and TRBJ2-3; 8 bases map to TRBD2. CDR1 is MRHNA, CDR2 SNTAGT, per germline. Trimming removed 3 bases from V and 1 base from J; junction bases left unmatched: 0. CDR3 length: 14 amino acids. As DNA, the CDR3 is TGTGCCAGCAGTGAAGCGGGAGGCACAGATACGCAGTATTTT. This sequence encodes CASSEAGGTDTQYF.

The V gene is TRBV2, the J gene TRBJ2-2, with D perhaps matching TRBD1 or TRBD2 (5 bases each). Germline V gene sequence: CDR1 SNHLY, CDR2 FYNNEI. Trimming removed 2 bases from V and 4 bases from J, with 14 bases in between. The CDR3 is made up of 16 amino acids. This CDR3 reads CASSETIARGTGELFF. CDR3 DNA sequence: TGTGCCAGCAGTGAAACCATAGCGAGGGGCACCGGGGAGCTGTTTTTT.

V and J are TRBV7-9 and TRBJ2-7, with a tentative D call TRBD1 (6 bases). The ends were cut back, 4 bases at V and 3 bases at J, with 19 bases in the middle. Germline assignment: CDR1 SEHNR and CDR2 FQNEAQ (reference sequence). The CDR3 has 16 residues. The CDR3 reads CASSYGPRGDLYEQYF. The CDR3, as DNA: TGTGCCAGCAGCTATGGACCCAGGGGTGATCTCTACGAGCAGTACTTC. Full variable domain (rest looked up from reference TRBV7-9 and TRBJ2-7): DTGVSQNPRHKITKRGQNVTFRCDPISEHNRLYWYRQTLGQGPEFLTYFQNEAQLEKSRLLSDRFSAERPKGSFSTLEIQRTEQGDSAMYLCASSYGPRGDLYEQYFGPGTRLTVT.

The V call is TRBV11-1, the J call TRBJ1-2; D uncertain. CDR1 and CDR2 from the germline V gene are SGHAT and FQDESV (reference sequence). V lost 1 base, J lost 4 bases, and 10 bases lay in between. This CDR3 spans 14 amino acids. The CDR3 loop reads CASSLEGSIYGYTF. The CDR3 nucleotides read TGTGCCAGCAGCTTAGAGGGTTCCATCTATGGCTACACCTTC.

By share, this clonotype ranks as medium-sized. This chain connects TRBV15 to TRBJ1-4; D call uncertain. From germline, CDR1 is LNHNV and CDR2 YYDKDF (reference sequence). CDR3 size: 15 residues. The V end was cut by 0 bases, the J end by 3 bases, with 8 bases between. The CDR3 is CATSRDRRANEKLFF. Written as DNA, the CDR3 is TGTGCCACCAGCAGAGACAGGCGGGCTAATGAAAAACTGTTTTTT.

This clonotype was recorded a few times. The chain couples TRBV20-1 to TRBJ2-3; 12 positions match TRBD2. This CDR3 has 18 residues. With 4 bases clipped from V and 0 bases from J, the junction kept 11 bases outside the gene matches. In germline, CDR1 is DFQATT, CDR2 SNEGSKA (reference sequence). The CDR3 bases are TGCAGTGCTACGACTAGCGGGAGTCTGGTGATAAGCACAGATACGCAGTATTTT. It is translated as CSATTSGSLVISTDTQYF.

The rearrangement links TRBV7-9 to TRBJ2-2, with 8 bases aligning to TRBD2. Germline lookup yields CDR1 SEHNR and CDR2 FQNEAQ (reference sequence). V shed 10 bases and J 4 bases; nucleotides not matched to a gene: 8. The CDR3 sequence is 14 residues long. CDR3 nucleotides: TGTGCCACCGGGCGGGAGGTTGGCACCGGGGAGCTGTTTTTT. It encodes CATGREVGTGELFF.

The V and J genes are TRBV4-3 and TRBJ2-7; D unclear. The V gene lost 0 bases and the J gene lost 5 bases, with 17 bases spanning the gap. Germline values: CDR1 LGHNA, CDR2 YSLEER. The CDR3 sequence is 16 residues long. The DNA for the CDR3 is TGCGCCAGCAGCCAAGATAGTCCATGGGCCCTCCACGAGCAGTACTTC. Translating gives CASSQDSPWALHEQYF.

The V call is TRBV10-3, the J call TRBJ2-3; 8 nucleotides line up with TRBD2. V shed 11 bases and J 1 base; nucleotides not matched to a gene: 8. The CDR3 covers 14 residues. CDR1 ENHRY and CDR2 SYGVKD come from the germline V gene. The CDR3 sequence is CAYKRESGTDTQYF. The CDR3 DNA sequence: TGTGCCTACAAGCGGGAGTCAGGCACAGATACGCAGTATTTT.

This clonotype was counted between two and nine times. V is TRBV28 and J is TRBJ1-3; D is unclear. The CDR3 has 14 amino acids. Trimming shortened V by 7 bases and J by 0 bases, and 10 bases separated the two germline ends. Looked up from germline, CDR1 is MDHEN and CDR2 is SYDVKM. In nucleotides, the CDR3 is TGTGCCAGCAACGAGAGGTTCTCTGGAAACACCATATATTTT. Amino acid sequence: CASNERFSGNTIYF.

This rearrangement joins TRBV19 to TRBJ1-5, with TRBD1 as a possible D gene (5 bases). V was clipped by 5 bases and J by 9 bases, with 11 bases between them. CDR1 and CDR2 from the germline V gene are LNHDA and SQIVND (reference sequence). This CDR3 is built from 12 residues. As DNA, the CDR3 is TGTGCCAGTAGTGTGGGGGATCGGCCCCAGCATTTT. Translation: CASSVGDRPQHF. Full variable domain (rest looked up from reference TRBV19 and TRBJ1-5): DGGITQSPKYLFRKEGQNVTLSCEQNLNHDAMYWYRQDPGQGLRLIYYSQIVNDFQKGDIAEGYSVSREKKESFPLTVTSAQKNPTAFYLCASSVGDRPQHFGDGTRLSIL.

The chain combines TRBV27 with TRBJ2-1; possibly TRBD1 for D (5 bases). Germline CDR1 MNHEY, CDR2 SMNVEV (reference sequence). CDR3 length: 13 amino acids. V was cut by 8 bases and J by 4 bases, with 12 bases left in between. The CDR3: CASSRTRYNEQFF. The CDR3 region has the DNA TGTGCCAGCTCCCGGACACGATACAATGAGCAGTTCTTC.

CDR3 nucleotide sequence: TGTGCCAGCAGCCAATTTATGGAGACCCAGTACTTC. Encoded protein: CASSQFMETQYF. The rearrangement links TRBV7-8 to TRBJ2-5; D uncertain. CDR1 is SGHVS, CDR2 FQNEAQ, per germline. Trimming took off 5 bases at V and 5 bases at J, with 9 bases between the two ends. This CDR3 is built from 12 residues. The full variable domain, completed using reference TRBV7-8 and TRBJ2-5, is GAGVSQSPRYKVAKRGQDVALRCDPISGHVSLFWYQQALGQGPEFLTYFQNEAQLDKSGLPSDRFFAERPEGSVSTLKIQRTQQEDSAVYLCASSQFMETQYFGPGTRLLVL.